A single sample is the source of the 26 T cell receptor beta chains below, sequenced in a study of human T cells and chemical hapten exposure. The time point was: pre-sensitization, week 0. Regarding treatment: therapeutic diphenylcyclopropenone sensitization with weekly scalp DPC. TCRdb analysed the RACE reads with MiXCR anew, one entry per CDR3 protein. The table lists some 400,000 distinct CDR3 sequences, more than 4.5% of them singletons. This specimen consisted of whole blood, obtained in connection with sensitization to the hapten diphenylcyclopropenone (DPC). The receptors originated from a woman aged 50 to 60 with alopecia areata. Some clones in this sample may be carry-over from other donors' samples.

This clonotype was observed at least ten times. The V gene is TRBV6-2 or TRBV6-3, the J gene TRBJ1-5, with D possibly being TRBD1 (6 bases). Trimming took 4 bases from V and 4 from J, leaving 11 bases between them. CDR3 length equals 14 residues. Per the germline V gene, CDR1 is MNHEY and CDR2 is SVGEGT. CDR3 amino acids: CASSSQGLNQPQHF. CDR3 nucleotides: TGTGCCAGCAGTTCCCAGGGGTTGAATCAGCCCCAGCATTTT.

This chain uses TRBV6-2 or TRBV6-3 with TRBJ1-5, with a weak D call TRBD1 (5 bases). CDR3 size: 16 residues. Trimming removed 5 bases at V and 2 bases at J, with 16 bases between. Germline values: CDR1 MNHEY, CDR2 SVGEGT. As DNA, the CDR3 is TGTGCCAGCAGTGGAAAGGACACCTGGGGCAATCAGCCCCAGCATTTT. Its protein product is CASSGKDTWGNQPQHF.

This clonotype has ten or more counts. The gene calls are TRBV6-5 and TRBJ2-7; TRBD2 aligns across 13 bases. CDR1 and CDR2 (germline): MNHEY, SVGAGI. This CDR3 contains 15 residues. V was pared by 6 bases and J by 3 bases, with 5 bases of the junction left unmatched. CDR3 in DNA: TGTGCCAGCAGAGGGACTAGCGGGAATCACTACGAGCAGTACTTC. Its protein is CASRGTSGNHYEQYF.

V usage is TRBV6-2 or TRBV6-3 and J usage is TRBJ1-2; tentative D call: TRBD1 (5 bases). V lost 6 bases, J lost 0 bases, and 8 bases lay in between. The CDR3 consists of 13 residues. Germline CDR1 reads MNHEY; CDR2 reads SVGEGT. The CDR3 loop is CASRETANYGYTF. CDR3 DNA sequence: TGTGCCAGCAGGGAGACAGCTAACTATGGCTACACCTTC.

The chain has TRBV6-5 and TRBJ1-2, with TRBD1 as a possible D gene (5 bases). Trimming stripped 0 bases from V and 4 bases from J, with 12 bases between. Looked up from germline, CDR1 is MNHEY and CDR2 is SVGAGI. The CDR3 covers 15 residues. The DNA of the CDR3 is TGTGCCAGCAGTTACTCGAATCAGGGATCCTATGGCTACACCTTC. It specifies CASSYSNQGSYGYTF.

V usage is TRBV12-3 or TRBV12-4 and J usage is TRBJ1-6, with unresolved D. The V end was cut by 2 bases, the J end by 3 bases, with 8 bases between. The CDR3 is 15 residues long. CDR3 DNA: TGTGCCAGCAGTTTACTGGAGCTCTATAATTCACCCCTCCACTTT. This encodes CASSLLELYNSPLHF.

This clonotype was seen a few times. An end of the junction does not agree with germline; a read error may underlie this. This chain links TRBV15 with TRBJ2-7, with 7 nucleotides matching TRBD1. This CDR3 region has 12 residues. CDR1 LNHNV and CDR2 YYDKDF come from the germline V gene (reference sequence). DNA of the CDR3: TGTGCCACCAGCAGAGGTGACAGGGAACTCCAATTC. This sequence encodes CATSRGDRELQF.

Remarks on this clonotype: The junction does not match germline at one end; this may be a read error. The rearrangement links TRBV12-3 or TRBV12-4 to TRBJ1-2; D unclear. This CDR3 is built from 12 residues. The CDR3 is CTSTSGPYGYTF. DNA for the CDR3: TGTACCAGCACCTCAGGCCCCTATGGCTACACCTTC.

The CDR3 DNA is TGCAGTGCTAGAGCGGGGGCAGGTAGTCAGCCCCAGCATTTT. It yields the protein CSARAGAGSQPQHF. The genes are TRBV20-1 and TRBJ1-5, with a possible D match to TRBD1 (6 bases). The CDR3 contains 14 residues. Trimming removed 1 base from V and 6 bases from J, with 13 bases in between. CDR1 is DFQATT and CDR2 is SNEGSKA in the germline V gene (reference sequence).

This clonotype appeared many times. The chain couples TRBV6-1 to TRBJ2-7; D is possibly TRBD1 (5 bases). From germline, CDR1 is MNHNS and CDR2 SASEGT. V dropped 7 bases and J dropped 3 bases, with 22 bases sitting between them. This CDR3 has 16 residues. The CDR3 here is CASTWGQGSSYYEQYF. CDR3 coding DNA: TGTGCCAGCACCTGGGGCCAGGGTTCAAGTTACTACGAGCAGTACTTC.

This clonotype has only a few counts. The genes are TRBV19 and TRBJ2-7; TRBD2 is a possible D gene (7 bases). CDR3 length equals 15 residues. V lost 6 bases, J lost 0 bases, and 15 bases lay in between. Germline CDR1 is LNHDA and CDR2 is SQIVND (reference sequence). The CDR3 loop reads CASSLGGGISYEQYF. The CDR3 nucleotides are TGTGCCAGTAGCTTAGGCGGGGGCATCTCCTACGAGCAGTACTTC.

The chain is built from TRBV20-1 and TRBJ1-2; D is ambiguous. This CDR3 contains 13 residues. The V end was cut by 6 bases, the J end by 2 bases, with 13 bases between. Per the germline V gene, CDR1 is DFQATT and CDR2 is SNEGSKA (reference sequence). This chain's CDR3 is CSARTTENYGYTF. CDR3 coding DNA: TGCAGTGCCCGGACCACCGAGAACTATGGCTACACCTTC.

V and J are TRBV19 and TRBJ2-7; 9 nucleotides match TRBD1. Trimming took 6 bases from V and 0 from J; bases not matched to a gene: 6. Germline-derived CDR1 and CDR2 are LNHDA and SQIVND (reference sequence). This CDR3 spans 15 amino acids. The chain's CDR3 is CASSLGQGLSYEQYF. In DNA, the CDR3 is TGTGCCAGTAGCCTGGGACAGGGACTCTCCTACGAGCAGTACTTC.

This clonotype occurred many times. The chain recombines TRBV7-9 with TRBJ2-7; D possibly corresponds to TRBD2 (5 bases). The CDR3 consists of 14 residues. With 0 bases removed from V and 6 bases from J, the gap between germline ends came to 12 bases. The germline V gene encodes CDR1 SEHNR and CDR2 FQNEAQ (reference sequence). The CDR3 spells CASSLAGVIGEQYF. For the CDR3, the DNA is TGTGCCAGCAGCTTAGCGGGAGTTATCGGCGAGCAGTACTTC.

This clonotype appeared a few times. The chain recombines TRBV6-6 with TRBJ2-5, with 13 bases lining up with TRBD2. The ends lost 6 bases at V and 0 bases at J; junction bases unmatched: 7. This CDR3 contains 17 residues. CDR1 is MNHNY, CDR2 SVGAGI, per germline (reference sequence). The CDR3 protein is CASRRTSGRSYQETQYF. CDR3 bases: TGTGCCAGCAGAAGGACTAGCGGGAGATCGTACCAAGAGACCCAGTACTTC.

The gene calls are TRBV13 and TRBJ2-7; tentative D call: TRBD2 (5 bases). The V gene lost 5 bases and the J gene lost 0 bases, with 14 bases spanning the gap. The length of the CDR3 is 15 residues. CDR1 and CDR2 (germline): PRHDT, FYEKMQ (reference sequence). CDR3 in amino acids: CASSTRTRDSYEQYF. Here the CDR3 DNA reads TGTGCCAGCAGCACCCGGACCCGGGACTCCTACGAGCAGTACTTC.

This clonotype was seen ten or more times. As DNA, the CDR3 is TGCGCCAGCCCCTTCGGGAGGGTCCAGTACTTC. This gives the protein CASPFGRVQYF. The chain has TRBV23-1 and TRBJ2-7, with 8 positions matching TRBD2. TRBV23-1 is sorted into the ORF group, with uncertain function. The CDR3 contains 11 residues. With V trimmed by 8 bases and J by 10 bases, 7 bases remained unmatched.

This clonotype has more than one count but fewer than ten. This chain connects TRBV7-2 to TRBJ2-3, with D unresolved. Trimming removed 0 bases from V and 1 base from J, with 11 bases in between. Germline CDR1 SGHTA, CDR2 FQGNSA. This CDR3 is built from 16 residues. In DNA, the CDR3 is TGTGCCAGCAGCTTAGCGGACCACCTACGCACAGATACGCAGTATTTT. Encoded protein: CASSLADHLRTDTQYF.

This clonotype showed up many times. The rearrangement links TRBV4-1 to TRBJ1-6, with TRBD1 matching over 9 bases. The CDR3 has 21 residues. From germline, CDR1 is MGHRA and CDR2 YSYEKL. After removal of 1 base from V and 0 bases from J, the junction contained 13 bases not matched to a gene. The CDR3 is CASSQVDRGSRGGSYNSPLHF. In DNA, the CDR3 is TGCGCCAGCAGCCAAGTGGACAGGGGTTCCAGGGGTGGCTCCTATAATTCACCCCTCCACTTT.

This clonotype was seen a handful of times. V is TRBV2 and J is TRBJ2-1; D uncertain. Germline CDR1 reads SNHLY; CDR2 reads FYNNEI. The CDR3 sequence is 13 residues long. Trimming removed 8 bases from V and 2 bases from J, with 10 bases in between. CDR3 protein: CASALEAYNEQFF. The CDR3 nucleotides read TGTGCCAGCGCGCTAGAAGCCTACAATGAGCAGTTCTTC. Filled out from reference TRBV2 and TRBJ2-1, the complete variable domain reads EPEVTQTPSHQVTQMGQEVILRCVPISNHLYFYWYRQILGQKVEFLVSFYNNEISEKSEIFDDQFSVERPDGSNFTLKIRSTKLEDSAMYFCASALEAYNEQFFGPGTRLTVL.

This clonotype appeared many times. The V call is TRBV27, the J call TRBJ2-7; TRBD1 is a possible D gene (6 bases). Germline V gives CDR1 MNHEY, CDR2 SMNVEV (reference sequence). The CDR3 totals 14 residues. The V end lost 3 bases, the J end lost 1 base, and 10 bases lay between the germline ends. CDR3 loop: CASSLAGQSYEQYF. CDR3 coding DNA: TGTGCCAGCAGTTTGGCCGGACAGTCCTACGAGCAGTACTTC.

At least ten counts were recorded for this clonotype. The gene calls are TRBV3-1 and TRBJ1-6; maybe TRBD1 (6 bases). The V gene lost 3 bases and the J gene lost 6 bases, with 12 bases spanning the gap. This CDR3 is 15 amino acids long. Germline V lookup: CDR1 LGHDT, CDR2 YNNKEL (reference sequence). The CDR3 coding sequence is TGTGCCAGCAGCCAGCACACAGGGTTTAATTCACCCCTCCACTTT. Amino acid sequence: CASSQHTGFNSPLHF.

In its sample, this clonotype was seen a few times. The DNA for the CDR3 is TGCAGCGTTAAACCTACAGGGGGCACAGATACGCAGTATTTT. Translating gives CSVKPTGGTDTQYF. This sequence joins TRBV29-1 and TRBJ2-3, with 7 bases matching TRBD1. The CDR3 sequence is 14 residues long. The J segment lost 1 base and the V segment lost 5 bases, leaving 6 bases of the junction unmatched. Per germline, CDR1 SQVTM and CDR2 ANQGSEA.

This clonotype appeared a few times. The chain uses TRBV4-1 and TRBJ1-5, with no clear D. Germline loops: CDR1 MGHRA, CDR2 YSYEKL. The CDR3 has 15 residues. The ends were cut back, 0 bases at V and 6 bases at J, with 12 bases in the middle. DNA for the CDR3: TGCGCCAGCAGCCAAGAAGCCACGGCAGGTCAGCCCCAGCATTTT. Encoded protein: CASSQEATAGQPQHF.

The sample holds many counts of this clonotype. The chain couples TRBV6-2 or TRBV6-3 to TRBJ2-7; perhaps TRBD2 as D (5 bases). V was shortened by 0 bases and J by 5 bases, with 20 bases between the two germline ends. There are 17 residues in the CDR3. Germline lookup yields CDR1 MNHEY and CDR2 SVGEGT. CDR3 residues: CASSYSIDISSWDEQYF. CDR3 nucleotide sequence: TGTGCCAGCAGTTACTCGATTGACATTTCTAGCTGGGACGAGCAGTACTTC.

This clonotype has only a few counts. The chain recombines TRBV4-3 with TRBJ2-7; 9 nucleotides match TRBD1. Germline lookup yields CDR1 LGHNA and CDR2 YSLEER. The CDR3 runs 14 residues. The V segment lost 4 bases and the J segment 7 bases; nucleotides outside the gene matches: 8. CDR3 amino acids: CASSRLDRGGEQYF. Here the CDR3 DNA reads TGCGCCAGCAGCCGATTGGACAGGGGAGGAGAGCAGTACTTC.